This paragraph reports one TCR beta chain. Its antigen has not been determined. The sample holds no much larger clone one base away, and base qualities are not on file. Preparation of the library involved PCR. Sequencing instrument: Illumina HiSeq 2500. To reduce PCR and sequencing biases, unique molecular identifiers were incorporated into the TCR beta cDNA libraries. Roughly 0.5 million cDNA molecules were obtained per 1 to 10 million input T cells, so each molecule approximated one T cell. The patient libraries were prepared and sequenced with the same protocol used for the earlier healthy control dataset. Within a given batch, samples were prepared together, multiplexed and sequenced on the same HiSeq lane. Per the source publication's procedure: Raw barcoded reads were processed with MIGEC, discarding single-read molecular identifier groups before consensus assembly and CDR3 extraction. VDJtools was used for post-analysis of the clonotype tables, and diversity was normalized by down-sampling every dataset to the size of the smallest sample. Repertoire overlap clustering matched CDR3 amino acid but not nucleotide sequences to correct batch-related cross-sample contamination. TCRdb reprocessed the public reads (quality trimming at Q25 with fastp, clone calling with MiXCR) and kept in-frame beta chains. CDR3 protein duplicates are merged, each entry listing the most common genes and DNA. The V and J calls reflect TCRdb's pipeline rather than the authors' work. This sample holds a few hundred thousand distinct CDR3 sequences; more than 30% were observed only once. Of the sample, less than 10% is held by the ten largest clones.

This sample was taken from a study of post-analysis software for immune sequencing data (dated by TCRdb to 2014 to 2015). Background on the whole study: The recorded disease courses included relapsing-remitting, secondary progressive and progressive-relapsing multiple sclerosis, and some patients had no subtype annotation. The patient repertoires were compared against more than 10 previously published healthy control repertoires obtained from donors aged about 6 to 26 years. A subset of samples was prepared in parallel using single-end sample barcoding, then pooled and co-amplified after Illumina adapter ligation.

General study outcomes and caveats: Significantly higher frequencies in patients than in controls were found for roughly 5 TRBV segments, including TRBV5-6, TRBV5-1 and TRBV20-1. Normalized Chao1 diversity was significantly lower in multiple sclerosis patients than controls, suggesting substantial peripheral T-cell clonal expansion. The control group was slightly older than the multiple sclerosis patient group. When samples were clustered directly using the F measure, samples prepared in the same batch co-clustered strongly, which prompted a batch-effect correction.

To demonstrate the VDJtools post-analysis software, the study profiled TCR beta repertoires from the peripheral blood of about a dozen young patients with multiple sclerosis. The multiple sclerosis patients were children and adolescents between roughly 6 and 16 years of age. For this chain, trimming is 1 base at the V end and 4 bases at the J end, and the number of junction bases without a gene match is 6. Sequences MNHEY (CDR1) and SMNVEV (CDR2) are obtained from the germline V gene (reference sequence). The CDR3 sequence holds 16 residues, the cysteine and phenylalanine included. This entry keeps only the CDR3 DNA: 48 bases, framed from base 1.

The chain is encoded by TRBV27 joined to TRBJ2-5; TRBD2 lines up with 10 middle nucleotides. Sequencing used blood. The sequence was obtained from a girl aged 2-10 years with multiple sclerosis. The DNA sequence is given as TGTGCCAGCAGTTTATTCGCTAGCGGGGGAACAGAGACCCAGTACTTC. This yields the protein CASSLFASGGTETQYF.